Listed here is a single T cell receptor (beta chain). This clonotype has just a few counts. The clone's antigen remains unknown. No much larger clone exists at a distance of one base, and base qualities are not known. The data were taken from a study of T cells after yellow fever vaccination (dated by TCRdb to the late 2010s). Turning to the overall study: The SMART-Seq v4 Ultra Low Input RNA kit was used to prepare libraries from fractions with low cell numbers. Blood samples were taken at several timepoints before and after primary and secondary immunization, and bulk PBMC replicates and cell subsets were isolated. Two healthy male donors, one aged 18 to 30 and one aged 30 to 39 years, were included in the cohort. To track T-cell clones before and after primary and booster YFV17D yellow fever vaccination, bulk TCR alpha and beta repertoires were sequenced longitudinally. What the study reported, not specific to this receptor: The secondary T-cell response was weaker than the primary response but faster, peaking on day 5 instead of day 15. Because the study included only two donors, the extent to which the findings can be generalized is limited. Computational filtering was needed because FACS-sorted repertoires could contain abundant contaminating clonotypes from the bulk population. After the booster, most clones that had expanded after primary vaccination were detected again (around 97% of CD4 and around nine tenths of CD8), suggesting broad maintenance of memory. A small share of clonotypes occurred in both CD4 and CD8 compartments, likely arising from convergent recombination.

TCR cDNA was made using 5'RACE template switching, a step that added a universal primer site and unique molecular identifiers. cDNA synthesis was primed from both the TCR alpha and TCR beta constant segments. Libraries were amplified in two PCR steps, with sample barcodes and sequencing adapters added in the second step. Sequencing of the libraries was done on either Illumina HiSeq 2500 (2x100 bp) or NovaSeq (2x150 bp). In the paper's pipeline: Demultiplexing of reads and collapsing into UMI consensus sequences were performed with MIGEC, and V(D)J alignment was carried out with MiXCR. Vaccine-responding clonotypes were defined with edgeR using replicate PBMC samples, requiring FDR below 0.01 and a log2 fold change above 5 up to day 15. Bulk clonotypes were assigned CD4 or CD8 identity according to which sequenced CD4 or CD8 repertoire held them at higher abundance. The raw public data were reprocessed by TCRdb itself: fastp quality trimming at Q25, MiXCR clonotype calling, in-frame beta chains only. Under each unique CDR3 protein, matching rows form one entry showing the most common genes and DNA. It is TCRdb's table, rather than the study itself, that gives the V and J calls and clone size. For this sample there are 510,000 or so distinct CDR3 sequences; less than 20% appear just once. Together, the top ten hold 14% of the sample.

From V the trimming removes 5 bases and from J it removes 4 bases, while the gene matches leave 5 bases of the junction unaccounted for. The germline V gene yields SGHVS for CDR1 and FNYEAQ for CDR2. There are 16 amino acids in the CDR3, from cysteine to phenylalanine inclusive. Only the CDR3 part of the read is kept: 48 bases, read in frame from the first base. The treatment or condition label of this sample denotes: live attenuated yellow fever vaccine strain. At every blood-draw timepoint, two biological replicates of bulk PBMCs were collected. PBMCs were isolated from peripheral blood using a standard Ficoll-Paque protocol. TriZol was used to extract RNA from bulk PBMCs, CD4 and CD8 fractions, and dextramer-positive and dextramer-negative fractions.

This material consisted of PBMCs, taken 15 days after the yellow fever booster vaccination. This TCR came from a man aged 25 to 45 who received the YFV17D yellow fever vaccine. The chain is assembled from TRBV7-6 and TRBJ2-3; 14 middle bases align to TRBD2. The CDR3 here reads CASSQRLAGGSDTQYF. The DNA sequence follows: TGTGCCAGCAGCCAAAGACTAGCGGGAGGGTCAGATACGCAGTATTTT.